This T cell receptor beta chain is from a study of T cells in Graves' hyperthyroidism and ophthalmopathy. Blood sampling occurred at first hyperthyroidism diagnosis, ahead of any ophthalmopathy symptoms. What was amplified from RNA transcripts were TCR beta CDR3 regions. The HTBI primer set drove a first-round RT-PCR of the TCR CDR3. TCRdb analysed the multiplex PCR reads with MiXCR anew, one entry per CDR3 protein. The table includes hundreds of thousands of distinct CDR3 sequences, about 17% detected once. The germline gives CDR1 SGHRS, CDR2 YFSETQ. V lost 1 base and J 2 bases, leaving 9 bases between the germline ends. The CDR3 totals 14 residues.

The sample consisted of blood. The source of this sequence is a woman in her fifties or sixties with Graves' hyperthyroidism that later progressed to Graves' ophthalmopathy. This rearrangement joins TRBV5-1 to TRBJ1-1, with unresolved D. The CDR3 DNA follows: TGCGCCAGCAGCTTGCCCGTGGATAACACTGAAGCTTTCTTT. This codes for CASSLPVDNTEAFF.